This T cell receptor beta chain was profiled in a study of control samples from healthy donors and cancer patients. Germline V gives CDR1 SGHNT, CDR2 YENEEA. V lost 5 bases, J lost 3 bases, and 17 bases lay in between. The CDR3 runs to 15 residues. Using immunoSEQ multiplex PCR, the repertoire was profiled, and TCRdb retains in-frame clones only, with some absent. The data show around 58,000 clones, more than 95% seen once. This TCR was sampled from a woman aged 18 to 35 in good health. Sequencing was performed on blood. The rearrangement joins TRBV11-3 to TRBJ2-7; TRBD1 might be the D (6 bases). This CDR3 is CASSLNPDSDYEQYF. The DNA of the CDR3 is TGTGCCAGCAGCCTGAATCCGGACAGTGACTACGAGCAGTACTTC. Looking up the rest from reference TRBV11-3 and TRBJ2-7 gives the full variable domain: EAGVVQSPRYKIIEKKQPVAFWCNPISGHNTLYWYLQNLGQGPELLIRYENEEAVDDSQLPKDRFSAERLKGVDSTLKIQPAELGDSAVYLCASSLNPDSDYEQYFGPGTRLTVT.